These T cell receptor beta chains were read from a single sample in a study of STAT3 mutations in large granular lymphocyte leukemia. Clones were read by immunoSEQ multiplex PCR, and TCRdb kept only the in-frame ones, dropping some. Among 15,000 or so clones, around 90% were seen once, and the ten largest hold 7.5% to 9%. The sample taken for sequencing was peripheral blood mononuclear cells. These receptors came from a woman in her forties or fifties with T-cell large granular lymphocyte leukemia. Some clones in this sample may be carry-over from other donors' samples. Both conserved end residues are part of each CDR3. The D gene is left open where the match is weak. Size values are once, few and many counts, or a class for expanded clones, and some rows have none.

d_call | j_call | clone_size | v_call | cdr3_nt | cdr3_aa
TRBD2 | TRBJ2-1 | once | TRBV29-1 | TGCAGCGTTGTTAGCGGGAGAAGAGTCAATGAGCAGTTCTTC | CSVVSGRRVNEQFF
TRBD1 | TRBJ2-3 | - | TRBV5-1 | TGCGCCAGCAGCTCCGGGACAGGATCGGATACGCAGTATTTT | CASSSGTGSDTQYF
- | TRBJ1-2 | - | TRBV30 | TGTGCCTGGAGTGCACAGGGTAGAGGCTACACCTTC | CAWSAQGRGYTF
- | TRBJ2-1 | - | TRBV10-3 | TGTGCCATCAGACACAACACGGACAATGAGCAGTTCTTC | CAIRHNTDNEQFF
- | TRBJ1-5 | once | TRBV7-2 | TGTGCCAGCAGCCAGGACGGAAATAGCAATCAGCCCCAGCATTTT | CASSQDGNSNQPQHF
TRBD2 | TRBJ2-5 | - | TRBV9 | TGTGCCAGCAGCGGAGGGAGGGCCAGAGAGACCCAGTACTTC | CASSGGRARETQYF
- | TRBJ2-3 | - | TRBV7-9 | TGTGCCAGCAGCTTAGGTTCCACAGATACGCAGTATTTT | CASSLGSTDTQYF
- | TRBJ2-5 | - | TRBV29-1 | TGCAGCGTTACGAAAGAGACCCAGTACTTC | CSVTKETQYF
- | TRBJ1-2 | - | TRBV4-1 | TGCGCCAGCAGCCAAGACAGGGCCTTCTATGGCTACACCTTC | CASSQDRAFYGYTF
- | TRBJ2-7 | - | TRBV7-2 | TGTGCCAGCAGCCTTTTCCTCGGCGAGCAGTACTTC | CASSLFLGEQYF
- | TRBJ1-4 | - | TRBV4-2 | TGTGCCAGCAGCCAAGGCGGCTCCTTTGAAAAACTGTTTTTT | CASSQGGSFEKLFF
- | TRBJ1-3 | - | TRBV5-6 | TGTGCCAGCATCAAAGGGCTCTCTGGAAACACCATATATTTT | CASIKGLSGNTIYF
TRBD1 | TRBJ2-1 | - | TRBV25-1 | TGTGCCAGCAGGGGGACAGGGAGCTCCTACAATGAGCAGTTCTTC | CASRGTGSSYNEQFF
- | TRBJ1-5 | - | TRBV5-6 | TGTGCCAGCAGCTTAGGGGGGGGCAATCAGCCCCAGCATTTT | CASSLGGGNQPQHF
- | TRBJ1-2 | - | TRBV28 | TGTGCCAGCAGTTTGGTAGGGACTGGCTACACCTTC | CASSLVGTGYTF
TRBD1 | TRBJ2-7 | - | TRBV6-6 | TGTGCCAGCAGTCGAGAAGGGACAGGGATATACGAGCAGTACTTC | CASSREGTGIYEQYF
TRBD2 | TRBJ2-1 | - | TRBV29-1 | TGCAGCGTTGAAGATGGAGCGGGAGGCGATGAGCAGTTCTTC | CSVEDGAGGDEQFF
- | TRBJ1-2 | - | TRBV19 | TGTGCCAGTAGTATAGATCGCCGGGGGCGTTTCGGGTATGGCTACACCTTC | CASSIDRRGRFGYGYTF
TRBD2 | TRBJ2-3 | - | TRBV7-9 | TGTGCCAGCAGCTCAGCGGGAAGCACAGATACGCAGTATTTT | CASSSAGSTDTQYF
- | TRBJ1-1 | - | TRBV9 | TGTGCCAGCAGCGTAGGACACCCGAACACTGAAGCTTTCTTT | CASSVGHPNTEAFF
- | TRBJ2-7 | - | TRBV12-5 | TGTGCTAGTGGTGGAGCGGACACCTACGAGCAGTACTTC | CASGGADTYEQYF
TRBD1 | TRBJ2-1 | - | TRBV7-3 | TGTGCCAGCAGCCCGAAGACAGGGGGCCTAACTTCAAACAATGAGCAGTTCTTC | CASSPKTGGLTSNNEQFF
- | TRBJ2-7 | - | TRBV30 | TGTGCCTGGAGTGGGATGGGCGGTTCGATCGACGAGCAGTACTTC | CAWSGMGGSIDEQYF
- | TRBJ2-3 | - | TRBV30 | TGTGCCTGGAGCGCCGCTCGAGGGCTTTTTGGTACGCAGTATTTT | CAWSAARGLFGTQYF
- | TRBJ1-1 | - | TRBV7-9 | TGTGCCAGCAGCATATGGGGGGATCCTGAAGCTTTCTTT | CASSIWGDPEAFF
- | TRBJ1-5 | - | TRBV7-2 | TGTGCCAGCAGCTTAGGAGGGTTAAATCAGCCCCAGCATTTT | CASSLGGLNQPQHF
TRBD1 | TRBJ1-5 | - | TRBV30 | TGTGCCTGGACCAATTTTAAAGGGGGCTCGGATAGCAATCAGCCCCAGCATTTT | CAWTNFKGGSDSNQPQHF
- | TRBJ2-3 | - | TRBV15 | TGTGCCACCAGCAGAGAACGGGGCGGCACAGATACGCAGTATTTT | CATSRERGGTDTQYF
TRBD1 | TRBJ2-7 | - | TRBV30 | TGTGCCTGGAAGAGGACAGGGAAGTACGAGCAGTACTTC | CAWKRTGKYEQYF
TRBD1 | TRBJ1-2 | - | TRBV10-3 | TGTGCCATCAGGCAACCCCTGACAGGGGTAGGCTACACCTTC | CAIRQPLTGVGYTF
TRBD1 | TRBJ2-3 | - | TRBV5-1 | TGCGCCAGCAGCCAGGGACAGGTGGCAGATACGCAGTATTTT | CASSQGQVADTQYF
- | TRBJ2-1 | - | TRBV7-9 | TGTGCCAGCAGCTTATCAGGGGCCGGCAATGAGCAGTTCTTC | CASSLSGAGNEQFF
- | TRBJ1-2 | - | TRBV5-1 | TGCGCCAGCAGTGGAGATTTGGGCTATGGCTACACCTTC | CASSGDLGYGYTF
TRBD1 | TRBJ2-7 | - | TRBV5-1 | TGCGCCAGCAGCTTCCACGGGACAGAGTACGAGCAGTACTTC | CASSFHGTEYEQYF
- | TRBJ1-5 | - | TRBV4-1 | TGCGCCAGCAGCCAAGAAAGGGGAAGAGATCAGCCCCAGCATTTT | CASSQERGRDQPQHF
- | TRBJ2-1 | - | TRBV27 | TGTGCCAGTTCTAGCGACCACTCCTACAATGAGCAGTTCTTC | CASSSDHSYNEQFF
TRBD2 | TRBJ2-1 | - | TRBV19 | TGTGCCAGTAGTATAGATAGCGGGAGCCCTTACAATGAGCAGTTCTTC | CASSIDSGSPYNEQFF
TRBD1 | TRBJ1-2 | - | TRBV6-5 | TGTGCCAGCAGTGCCGGGACAGGGATATATGGCTACACCTTC | CASSAGTGIYGYTF
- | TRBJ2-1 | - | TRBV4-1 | TGCGCCAGCAGTCGCATTGACTTTGGTGGCAATGAGCAGTTCTTC | CASSRIDFGGNEQFF
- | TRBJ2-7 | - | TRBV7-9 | TGTGCCAGCAGCTACGTTAGTTACGAGCAGTACTTC | CASSYVSYEQYF
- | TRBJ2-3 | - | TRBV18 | TGTGCCAGCTCACCCCGGGCCCGGGGAGATACGCAGTATTTT | CASSPRARGDTQYF
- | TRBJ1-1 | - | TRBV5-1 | TGCGCCAGCAGCTTGGAACAGGTTAACACTGAAGCTTTCTTT | CASSLEQVNTEAFF
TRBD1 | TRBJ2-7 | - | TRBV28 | TGTGCCAGCGGGCCGACAGGGGCAGGGGAGCAGTACTTC | CASGPTGAGEQYF
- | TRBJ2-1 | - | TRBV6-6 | TGTGCCAGCAGGGAGTATACCTACAATGAGCAGTTCTTC | CASREYTYNEQFF
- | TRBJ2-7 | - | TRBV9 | TGTGCCAGCAGCGAGGCCCACTACGAGCAGTACTTC | CASSEAHYEQYF
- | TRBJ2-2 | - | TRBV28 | TGTGCCAGCAGTTTCGGCGGGGAGCTGTTTTTT | CASSFGGELFF
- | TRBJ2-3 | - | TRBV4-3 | TGCGCCAGCAGCCAAGATGTAGGAGGGTTGGATACGCAGTATTTT | CASSQDVGGLDTQYF
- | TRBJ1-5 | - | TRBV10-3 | TGTGCCACTAACAGGGAGGGCAATCAGCCCCAGCATTTT | CATNREGNQPQHF
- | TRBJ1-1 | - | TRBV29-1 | TGCAGCGTTAGGGCATGGAACACTGAAGCTTTCTTT | CSVRAWNTEAFF
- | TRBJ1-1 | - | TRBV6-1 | TGTGCCAGCGGGGTCGTTGGCACTGAAGCTTTCTTT | CASGVVGTEAFF
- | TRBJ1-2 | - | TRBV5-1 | TGCGCCAGCAGCTTGGGGCAGGGAGTACTCGGCTACACCTTC | CASSLGQGVLGYTF
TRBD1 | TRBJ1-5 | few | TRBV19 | TGTGCCAGTTCACAGGGGGTCGAGCAGCCCCAGCATTTT | CASSQGVEQPQHF